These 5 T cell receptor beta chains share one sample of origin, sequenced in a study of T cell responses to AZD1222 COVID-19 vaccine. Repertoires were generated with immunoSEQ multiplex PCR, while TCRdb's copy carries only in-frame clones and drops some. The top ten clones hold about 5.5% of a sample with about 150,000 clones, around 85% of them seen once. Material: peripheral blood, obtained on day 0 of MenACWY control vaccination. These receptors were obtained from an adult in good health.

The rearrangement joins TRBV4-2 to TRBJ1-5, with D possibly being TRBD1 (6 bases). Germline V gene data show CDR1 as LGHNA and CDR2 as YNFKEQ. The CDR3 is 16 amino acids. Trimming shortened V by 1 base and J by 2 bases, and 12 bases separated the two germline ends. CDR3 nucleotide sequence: TGTGCCAGCAGCCAAGGGGGGGCGGGTGGCAATCAGCCCCAGCATTTT. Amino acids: CASSQGGAGGNQPQHF.

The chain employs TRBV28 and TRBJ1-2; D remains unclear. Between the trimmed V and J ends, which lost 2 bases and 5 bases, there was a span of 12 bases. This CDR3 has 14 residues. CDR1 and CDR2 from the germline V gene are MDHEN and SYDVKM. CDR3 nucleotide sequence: TGTGCCAGCAGTTTAGTCTTGGGGAGGTATGGCTACACCTTC. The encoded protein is CASSLVLGRYGYTF.

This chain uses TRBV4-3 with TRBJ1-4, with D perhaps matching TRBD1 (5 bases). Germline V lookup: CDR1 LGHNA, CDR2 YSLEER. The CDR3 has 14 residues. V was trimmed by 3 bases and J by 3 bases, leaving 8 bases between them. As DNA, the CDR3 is TGCGCCAGCAGCCAGGGGGGGGCTAATGAAAAACTGTTTTTT. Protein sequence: CASSQGGANEKLFF.

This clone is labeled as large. CDR3: CASSGGDGELFF. Here the CDR3 DNA reads TGCGCCAGCAGCGGGGGGGACGGGGAGCTGTTTTTT. The chain carries TRBV10-2 and TRBJ2-2; TRBD2 matches at 8 bases. This CDR3 spans 12 amino acids. V dropped 6 bases and J dropped 7; count of bases not matched to a gene: 1. Germline V gene lookup returns CDR1 WSHSY and CDR2 SAAADI.

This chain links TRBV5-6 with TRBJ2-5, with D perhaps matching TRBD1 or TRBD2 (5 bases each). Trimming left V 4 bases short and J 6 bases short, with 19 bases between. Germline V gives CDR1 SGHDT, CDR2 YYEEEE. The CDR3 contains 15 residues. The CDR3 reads CASSVGTFMGKTQYF. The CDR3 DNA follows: TGTGCCAGCAGCGTTGGGACCTTCATGGGGAAGACCCAGTACTTC.